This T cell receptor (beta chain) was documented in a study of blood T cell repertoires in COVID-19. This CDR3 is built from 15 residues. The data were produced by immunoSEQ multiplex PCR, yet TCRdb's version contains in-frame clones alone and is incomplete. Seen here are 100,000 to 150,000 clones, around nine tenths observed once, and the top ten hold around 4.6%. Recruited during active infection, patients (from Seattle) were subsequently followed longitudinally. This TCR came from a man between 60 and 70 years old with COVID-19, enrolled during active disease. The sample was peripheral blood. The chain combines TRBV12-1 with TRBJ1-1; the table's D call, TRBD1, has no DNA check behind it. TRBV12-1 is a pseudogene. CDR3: CASSFKGQSNTEAFF. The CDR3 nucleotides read TGTGCCAGCAGCTTTAAAGGACAGTCGAACACTGAAGCTTTCTTT.